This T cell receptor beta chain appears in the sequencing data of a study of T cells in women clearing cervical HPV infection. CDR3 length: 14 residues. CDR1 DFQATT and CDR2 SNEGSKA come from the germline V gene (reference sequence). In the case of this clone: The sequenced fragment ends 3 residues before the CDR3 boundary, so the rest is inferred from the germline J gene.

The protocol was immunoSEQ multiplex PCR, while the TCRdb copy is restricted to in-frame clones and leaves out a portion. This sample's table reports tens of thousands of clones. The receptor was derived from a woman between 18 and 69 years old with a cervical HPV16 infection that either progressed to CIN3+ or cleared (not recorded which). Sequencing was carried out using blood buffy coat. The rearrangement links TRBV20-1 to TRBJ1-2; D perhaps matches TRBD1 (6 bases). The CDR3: CSAQPDRNSYDYTF. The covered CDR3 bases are TGCAGTGCTCAACCCGACAGGAACTCCTACGAC.